Reported below is one TCR beta chain. These newly diagnosed stage II-IVA oral cavity squamous cell carcinoma patients had no prior systemic or radiation treatment. Blood cells were analyzed directly, without culture or expansion. The data were produced by immunoSEQ multiplex PCR, yet TCRdb's version contains in-frame clones alone and is incomplete. Of approximately 74,000 clones in the sample, less than 85% were seen once. The entry originates in a study of neoadjuvant anti-PD-1 for oral cavity cancer. As for the study in general: Before surgery, most patients got three to four biweekly 3 mg/kg nivolumab doses. Patients without progression received a fourth nivolumab dose around day 43, then surgical resection on days 50-56.

Germline-derived CDR1 and CDR2 are WNHNN and SYGVQD (reference sequence). The CDR3 contains 14 residues. V was shortened by 3 bases and J by 3 bases, with 12 bases between the two germline ends. Here the sequenced sample was PBMCs, taken before nivolumab (anti-PD-1) treatment. The receptor's source is a person between 40 and 79 years old with oral cavity squamous cell carcinoma. V usage is TRBV10-1 and J usage is TRBJ2-7; D might be TRBD1 (7 bases). CDR3 nucleotides: TGCGCCAGCAGTGATCACAGGGGACTCTACGAGCAGTACTTC. Translating it yields CASSDHRGLYEQYF.